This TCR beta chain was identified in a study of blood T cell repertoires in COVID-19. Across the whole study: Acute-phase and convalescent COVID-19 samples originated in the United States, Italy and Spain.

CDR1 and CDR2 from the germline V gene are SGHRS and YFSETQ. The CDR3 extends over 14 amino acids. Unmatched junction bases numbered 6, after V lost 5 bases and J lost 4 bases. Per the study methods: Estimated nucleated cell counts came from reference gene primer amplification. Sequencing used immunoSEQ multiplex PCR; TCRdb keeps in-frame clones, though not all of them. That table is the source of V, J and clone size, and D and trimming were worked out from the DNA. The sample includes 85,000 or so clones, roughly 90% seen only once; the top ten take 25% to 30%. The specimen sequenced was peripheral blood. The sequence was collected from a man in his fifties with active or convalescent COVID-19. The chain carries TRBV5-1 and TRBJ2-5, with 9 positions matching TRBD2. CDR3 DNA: TGCGCCAGCAGGAGGGCGGGAGGGTCAGAGACCCAGTACTTC. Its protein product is CASRRAGGSETQYF.